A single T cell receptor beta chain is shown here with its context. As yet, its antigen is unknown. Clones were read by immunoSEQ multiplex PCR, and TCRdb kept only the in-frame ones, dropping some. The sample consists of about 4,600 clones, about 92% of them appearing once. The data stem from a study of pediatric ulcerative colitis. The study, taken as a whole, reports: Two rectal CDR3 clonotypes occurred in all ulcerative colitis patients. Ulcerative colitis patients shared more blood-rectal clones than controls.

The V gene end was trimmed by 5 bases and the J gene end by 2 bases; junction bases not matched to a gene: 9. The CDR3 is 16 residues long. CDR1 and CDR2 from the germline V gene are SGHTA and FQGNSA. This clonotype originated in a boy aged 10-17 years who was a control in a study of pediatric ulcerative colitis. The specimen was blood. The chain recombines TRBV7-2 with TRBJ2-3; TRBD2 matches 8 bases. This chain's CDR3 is CASSPRGGALTDTQYF. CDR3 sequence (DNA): TGTGCCAGCAGCCCACGGGGGGGAGCCCTCACAGATACGCAGTATTTT.